What follows describes a single T cell receptor (beta chain). Researchers barred patients who had uncontrolled infection, other autoimmune disease, pregnancy or lactation. This sample holds PBMCs from around 9.9 ml fresh peripheral blood. Researchers amplified the TCR beta CDR3 regions from RNA transcripts. The HTBI primer set served for first-round RT-PCR of the TCR CDR3. In TCRdb, the multiplex PCR reads were re-called with MiXCR into one record per CDR3 protein. The data contain 500,000 to 650,000 distinct CDR3 sequences, roughly 21% of them singletons. This sample stems from a study of T cells in Graves' hyperthyroidism and ophthalmopathy. In the study overall: Peripheral blood specimens were obtained at initial diagnosis, prior to any treatment.

Germline V lookup: CDR1 DFQATT, CDR2 SNEGSKA (reference sequence). The germline V and J ends were trimmed by 6 bases and 2 bases, with 19 bases remaining between them. The CDR3 covers 15 residues. The clonotype comes from a middle-aged man with Graves' ophthalmopathy. Input material: blood. The gene calls are TRBV20-1 and TRBJ1-1, with D perhaps TRBD1 (5 bases). The CDR3: CSAGRTRASNTEAFF. In DNA, the CDR3 is TGCAGTGCCGGGAGGACACGGGCTTCAAACACTGAAGCTTTCTTT.